The present TCR beta chain was sequenced within a study of blood T cells in healthy people across ages. Combining a sample-barcoded 5' primer with a J-beta primer mix, a second PCR ran for 7 to 11 cycles. Each cDNA was tagged by a template-switch adaptor containing 12 random nucleotides. From the 5' RACE reads, TCRdb called clonotypes with MiXCR, one entry per CDR3 protein. The sample holds approximately 360,000 distinct CDR3 sequences; approximately 47% are singletons and the top ten take 51%. This clonotype was seen only a few times. This CDR3 has 12 residues. Germline V lookup: CDR1 MNHNY, CDR2 SVGAGI (reference sequence). The ends were cut back, 10 bases at V and 2 bases at J, with 10 bases in the middle.

The sequence came from a man aged 55 to 70 in good health. Sequenced sample: blood. The rearrangement uses TRBV6-6 and TRBJ2-3; D may be TRBD1 (5 bases). The CDR3 DNA follows: TGTGCCACTGGACACTCCACAGATACGCAGTATTTT. Its protein product is CATGHSTDTQYF.